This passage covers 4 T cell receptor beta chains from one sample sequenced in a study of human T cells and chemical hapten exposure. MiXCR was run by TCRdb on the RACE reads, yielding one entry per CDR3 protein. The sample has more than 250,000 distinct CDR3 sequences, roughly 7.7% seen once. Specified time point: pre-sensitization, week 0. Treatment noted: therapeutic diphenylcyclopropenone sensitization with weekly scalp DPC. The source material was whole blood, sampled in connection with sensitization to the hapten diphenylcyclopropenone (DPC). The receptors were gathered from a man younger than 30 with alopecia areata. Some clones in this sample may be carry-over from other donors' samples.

CDR3 bases: TGTGCCAGCAGTGGGACTTTCCTCACAGATACGCAGTATTTT. Its translation is CASSGTFLTDTQYF. The chain has TRBV2 and TRBJ2-3, with a weak D call TRBD2 (5 bases). CDR1 is SNHLY, CDR2 FYNNEI, per germline. V was pared by 4 bases and J by 2 bases, with 10 bases between. The CDR3 loop spans 14 amino acids.

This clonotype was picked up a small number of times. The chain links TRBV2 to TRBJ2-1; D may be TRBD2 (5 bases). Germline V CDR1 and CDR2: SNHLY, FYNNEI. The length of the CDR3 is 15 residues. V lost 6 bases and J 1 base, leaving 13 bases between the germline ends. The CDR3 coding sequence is TGTGCCAGCAGCGGGAAACGTTGGTCCTACAATGAGCAGTTCTTC. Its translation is CASSGKRWSYNEQFF. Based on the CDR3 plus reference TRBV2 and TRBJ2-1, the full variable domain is EPEVTQTPSHQVTQMGQEVILRCVPISNHLYFYWYRQILGQKVEFLVSFYNNEISEKSEIFDDQFSVERPDGSNFTLKIRSTKLEDSAMYFCASSGKRWSYNEQFFGPGTRLTVL.

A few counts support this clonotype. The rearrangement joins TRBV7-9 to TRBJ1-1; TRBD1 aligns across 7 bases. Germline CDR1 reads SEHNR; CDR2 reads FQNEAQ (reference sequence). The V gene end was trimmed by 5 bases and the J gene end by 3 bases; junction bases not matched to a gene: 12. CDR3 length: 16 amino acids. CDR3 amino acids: CASSPTTGRLYTEAFF. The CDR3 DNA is TGTGCCAGCAGCCCGACGACAGGGCGCCTATACACTGAAGCTTTCTTT. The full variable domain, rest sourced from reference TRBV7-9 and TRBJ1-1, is DTGVSQNPRHKITKRGQNVTFRCDPISEHNRLYWYRQTLGQGPEFLTYFQNEAQLEKSRLLSDRFSAERPKGSFSTLEIQRTEQGDSAMYLCASSPTTGRLYTEAFFGQGTRLTVV.

The CDR3 DNA sequence: TGCAGTGCTAGAGTTGTAGGCGGCAGGGCAAGTGAAAAACTGTTTTTT. Translation gives CSARVVGGRASEKLFF. V gene TRBV20-1 combines with J gene TRBJ1-4; possible D gene TRBD1, 5 bases. The CDR3 has 16 amino acids. Germline CDR1 and CDR2: DFQATT and SNEGSKA (reference sequence). Trimming cost V 1 base and J 7 bases, with 19 bases left between them.